What follows are 22 T cell receptor beta chains derived from one specimen sequenced in a study of blood T cells in healthy people across ages. A second PCR of about 7 to 12 cycles used a sample-barcoded 5' primer and a J-beta primer mix. TCRdb passed the 5' RACE reads through MiXCR, listing each CDR3 protein once. The sample consists of about 1,500,000 distinct CDR3 sequences, roughly 28% of them appearing once. Sequences were obtained from blood. These receptors came from a woman aged 30 to 39 in good health.

The sample holds a few counts of this clonotype. J is TRBJ2-6 and V is TRBV15, with D tentatively TRBD1 (5 bases). This CDR3 has 17 residues. Trimming took off 3 bases at V and 0 bases at J, with 12 bases between the two ends. Germline V gene data show CDR1 as LNHNV and CDR2 as YYDKDF (reference sequence). The CDR3 sequence is CATSSQPGLSGANVLTF. The CDR3 bases are TGTGCCACCAGCAGTCAACCAGGGCTCTCTGGGGCCAACGTCCTGACTTTC. Complete variable domain (other parts from reference TRBV15 and TRBJ2-6): DAMVIQNPRYQVTQFGKPVTLSCSQTLNHNVMYWYQQKSSQAPKLLFHYYDKDFNNEADTPDNFQSRRPNTSFCFLDIRSPGLGDTAMYLCATSSQPGLSGANVLTFGAGSRLTVL.

V and J are TRBV20-1 and TRBJ1-2; 7 bases match TRBD1. In germline, CDR1 is DFQATT, CDR2 SNEGSKA (reference sequence). Germline trimming cut 6 bases from V and 8 bases from J; bases unmatched to any gene: 6. The CDR3 is 11 amino acids. The CDR3 DNA follows: TGCAGTGCCATACAGGGGCACGGCTACACCTTC. Translated, it gives CSAIQGHGYTF.

This clonotype appeared a single time. The V call is TRBV20-1, the J call TRBJ1-1; possibly TRBD1 for D (6 bases). The V gene lost 3 bases and the J gene lost 1 base, with 9 bases spanning the gap. This CDR3 is built from 13 residues. Germline CDR1 DFQATT, CDR2 SNEGSKA (reference sequence). The CDR3 coding sequence is TGCAGTGCTAGGGAGACAGGGAACACTGAAGCTTTCTTT. This encodes CSARETGNTEAFF.

This chain uses TRBV29-1 with TRBJ2-3, with D perhaps matching TRBD1 or TRBD2 (5 bases each). V was cut by 7 bases and J by 2 bases, with 16 bases left in between. The CDR3 spans 14 residues. Per germline, CDR1 SQVTM and CDR2 ANQGSEA. As DNA, the CDR3 is TGCAGCGGGCTTAGAGGGGAATCCACAGATACGCAGTATTTT. This sequence encodes CSGLRGESTDTQYF.

The rearrangement joins TRBV6-1 to TRBJ2-1; 13 positions agree with TRBD2. The CDR3 runs 16 residues. Losses at the gene ends were 4 bases for V and 5 bases for J; bases not matched to a gene: 5. Germline CDR1 reads MNHNS; CDR2 reads SASEGT. CDR3 nucleotide sequence: TGTGCCAGCAGTGCCAGGACTAGCGGGAGCCACAATGAGCAGTTCTTC. Translated: CASSARTSGSHNEQFF.

The chain employs TRBV12-5 and TRBJ1-5; no reliable D call. Trimming removed 2 bases at V and 7 bases at J, with 3 bases between. Germline CDR1 is LGHNT and CDR2 is FRNRAP. The CDR3 contains 11 residues. The CDR3 bases are TGTGCTAGTGGTTTGTCCCAGCCCCAGCATTTT. Protein product: CASGLSQPQHF.

This clonotype was counted at least ten times. V and J are TRBV19 and TRBJ2-7, with TRBD2 matching over 7 bases. The CDR3 contains 16 residues. CDR1 and CDR2 from the germline V gene are LNHDA and SQIVND (reference sequence). V shed 3 bases, J shed 2 bases, and the junction held 10 bases outside the gene matches. The CDR3 coding sequence is TGTGCCAGTAGTATTTTGTGGCTAGCGGAGCCCTACGAGCAGTACTTC. It is translated as CASSILWLAEPYEQYF.

This clonotype has more than one count but fewer than ten. V is TRBV3-1 and J is TRBJ2-3, with TRBD2 matching 11 bases. The CDR3 has 16 residues. V lost 7 bases to trimming and J lost 3 bases; unmatched junction nucleotides: 9. The germline gives CDR1 LGHDT, CDR2 YNNKEL (reference sequence). In nucleotides, the CDR3 is TGTGCCAGCAATGGTATAGCGGGAGGGCTTACAGATACGCAGTATTTT. Protein sequence: CASNGIAGGLTDTQYF.

The gene calls are TRBV7-2 and TRBJ2-7; D possibly corresponds to TRBD2 (6 bases). Trimming shortened V by 4 bases and J by 2 bases, and 18 bases separated the two germline ends. Germline CDR1 reads SGHTA; CDR2 reads FQGNSA. The length of the CDR3 is 16 residues. The DNA for the CDR3 is TGTGCCAGCAGCTCCCTGGTGGGGGGAGGTGCCTACGAGCAGTACTTC. Amino acid sequence: CASSSLVGGGAYEQYF.

This clonotype was recorded a few times. The chain joins TRBV18 to TRBJ1-1, with TRBD1 as a possible D gene (6 bases). V was cut by 3 bases and J by 3 bases, with 14 bases left in between. Germline V lookup: CDR1 KGHSH, CDR2 LQKENI. The length of the CDR3 is 15 residues. CDR3 sequence (DNA): TGTGCCAGCTCACCGGGGGGGGCTTTCTACACTGAAGCTTTCTTT. It specifies CASSPGGAFYTEAFF.

V and J are TRBV5-1 and TRBJ2-3; the D gene is possibly TRBD1 (5 bases). Per germline, CDR1 SGHRS and CDR2 YFSETQ. The ends were cut back, 3 bases at V and 1 base at J, with 9 bases in the middle. The CDR3 loop spans 14 amino acids. The CDR3 nucleotides read TGCGCCAGCAGCTCCTCGACAGGCACAGATACGCAGTATTTT. Protein product: CASSSSTGTDTQYF. Looking up the rest from reference TRBV5-1 and TRBJ2-3 gives the full variable domain: KAGVTQTPRYLIKTRGQQVTLSCSPISGHRSVSWYQQTPGQGLQFLFEYFSETQRNKGNFPGRFSGRQFSNSRSEMNVSTLELGDSALYLCASSSSTGTDTQYFGPGTRLTVL.

The rearrangement uses TRBV6-6 and TRBJ2-5; tentative D call: TRBD2 (7 bases). CDR3 length: 15 residues. V was cut by 8 bases and J by 11 bases, with 27 bases left in between. In germline, CDR1 is MNHNY, CDR2 SVGAGI (reference sequence). This CDR3 is CASGGGDGVSNEQYF. The CDR3 region has the DNA TGTGCCAGCGGAGGGGGGGATGGGGTGAGCAATGAGCAGTACTTC.

This clonotype was counted between two and nine times. A junction boundary mismatches the germline segment, possibly from a read error. The CDR3, as DNA: TGTGCCAGCAGCTTACGGAGGGGCTACAATGGGCAGTTCTTC. Translation: CASSLRRGYNGQFF. The rearrangement links TRBV7-3 to TRBJ2-1, with TRBD2 as a possible D gene (6 bases). This CDR3 contains 14 residues. Germline-derived CDR1 and CDR2 are SGHTA and FQGTGA. Based on the CDR3 plus reference TRBV7-3 and TRBJ2-1, the full variable domain is GAGVSQTPSNKVTEKGKYVELRCDPISGHTALYWYRQSLGQGPEFLIYFQGTGAADDSGLPNDRFFAVRPEGSVSTLKIQRTERGDSAVYLCASSLRRGYNGQFFGPGTRLTVL.

This clonotype was seen a handful of times. The V and J genes are TRBV7-2 and TRBJ2-1, with TRBD2 matching over 10 bases. The CDR3 is 15 residues long. Looked up from germline, CDR1 is SGHTA and CDR2 is FQGNSA. After removal of 5 bases from V and 8 bases from J, the junction contained 9 bases not matched to a gene. The CDR3 sequence: CASSLSGGAADEQFF. DNA of the CDR3: TGTGCCAGCAGCCTCAGCGGGGGGGCGGCGGATGAGCAGTTCTTC.

This chain connects TRBV20-1 to TRBJ2-1; D remains unclear. The CDR3 has 13 residues. The V end was cut by 8 bases, the J end by 6 bases, with 17 bases between. Germline CDR1 DFQATT, CDR2 SNEGSKA (reference sequence). The CDR3 nucleotides read TGCAGTTCCCCCTCAGGATTCTCCAATGAGCAGTTCTTC. Amino acid sequence: CSSPSGFSNEQFF.

The chain uses TRBV5-1 and TRBJ2-7; TRBD1 agrees at 11 bases. The junction had 5 bases not matched to a gene; V was cut back by 4 bases and J by 2 bases. Germline V lookup: CDR1 SGHRS, CDR2 YFSETQ. The CDR3 totals 15 residues. The DNA of the CDR3 is TGCGCCAGCAGCACCGGACAGGGGGCAACCTACGAGCAGTACTTC. This sequence encodes CASSTGQGATYEQYF.

J is TRBJ2-5 and V is TRBV3-1; 7 bases are shared with TRBD1. Germline-derived CDR1 and CDR2 are LGHDT and YNNKEL (reference sequence). The CDR3 has 16 residues. The junction had 9 bases not matched to a gene; V was cut back by 4 bases and J by 1 base. For the CDR3, the DNA is TGTGCCAGCAGCCTCCTAAGGGGGCAGATCCAAGAGACCCAGTACTTC. Amino acids: CASSLLRGQIQETQYF.

This clonotype was detected many times. CDR3 DNA sequence: TGTGCCAGCTCACCATTGGGACAGGGGATCCGAGCCAAAAACATTCAGTACTTC. As protein: CASSPLGQGIRAKNIQYF. This chain links TRBV18 with TRBJ2-4, with 10 positions matching TRBD1. The CDR3 loop spans 18 amino acids. Trimming cost V 2 bases and J 0 bases; bases outside gene matches: 7. Germline V gene lookup returns CDR1 KGHSH and CDR2 LQKENI. The full variable domain, its missing parts supplied by reference TRBV18 and TRBJ2-4, is NAGVMQNPRHLVRRRGQEARLRCSPMKGHSHVYWYRQLPEEGLKFMVYLQKENIIDESGMPKERFSAEFPKEGPSILRIQQVVRGDSAAYFCASSPLGQGIRAKNIQYFGAGTRLSVL.

The table lists this clonotype with a few counts. This may be a read error, as it is one base from a much larger clone. The chain combines TRBV4-1 with TRBJ2-7; D is uncertain. The CDR3 spans 13 residues. The germline CDR1 and CDR2 sequences are MGHRA and YSYEKL. CDR3 loop: CASNQDETYEQYF. CDR3 nucleotides: TGCGCCAGCAACCAAGACGAAACCTACGAGCAGTACTTC.

A few counts support this clonotype. This chain connects TRBV30 to TRBJ2-7, with 9 bases identical to TRBD1. Germline V gives CDR1 GTSNPN, CDR2 SVGIG (reference sequence). There are 15 residues in the CDR3. V lost 3 bases and J lost 4; bases outside the gene matches: 10. Here the CDR3 DNA reads TGTGCCTGGAGCCGGAACAGGGGGCGCTTTTACGAGCAGTACTTC. This gives the protein CAWSRNRGRFYEQYF.

As to this clonotype: It may be a read error: a sequence one base away is much more abundant. The chain employs TRBV29-1 and TRBJ2-7; TRBD1 matches at 8 bases. The CDR3 totals 13 residues. V lost 7 bases to trimming and J lost 3 bases; unmatched junction nucleotides: 8. Germline loops: CDR1 SQVTM, CDR2 ANQGSEA. The CDR3 loop is CSAQGDRHYEQYF. CDR3 bases: TGCAGCGCCCAGGGGGACAGGCACTACGAGCAGTACTTC.

The chain couples TRBV6-5 to TRBJ1-1; 10 nucleotides align to TRBD1. The V segment lost 6 bases and the J segment 3 bases; nucleotides outside the gene matches: 4. The CDR3 consists of 14 residues. The germline gives CDR1 MNHEY, CDR2 SVGAGI. DNA of the CDR3: TGTGCCAGCAGCCAGGACAGGGGGTACACTGAAGCTTTCTTT. It yields the protein CASSQDRGYTEAFF.